The 15 T cell receptor beta chains given below trace back to one sample, sequenced in a study of shared clonotypes between healthy human individuals. Profiling relied on immunoSEQ multiplex PCR, and the TCRdb table lists in-frame clones only, not all of them. The sample consists of about 2.3 million clones, over 90% of them appearing once. Source material: naive CD4+ T cells from PBMCs. Subset reported: CD45RA+ positively selected. These receptors all stem from a man younger than 35 in good health. Some clones in this sample may be carry-over from other donors' samples.

The rearrangement links TRBV5-1 to TRBJ2-1; D is perhaps TRBD1 or TRBD2 (6 bases each). The CDR3 loop spans 14 amino acids. Trimming stripped 6 bases from V and 8 bases from J, with 18 bases between. Per germline, CDR1 SGHRS and CDR2 YFSETQ. The CDR3 sequence: CASTGGGILDEQFF. The CDR3 DNA reads TGCGCCAGCACCGGAGGGGGGATCCTTGATGAGCAGTTCTTC.

The chain employs TRBV5-4 and TRBJ1-1; D not resolved. This CDR3 spans 12 amino acids. V was cut by 10 bases and J by 0 bases, with 10 bases left in between. Germline values: CDR1 SGHNT, CDR2 YYREEE (reference sequence). The CDR3 spells CAASILNTEAFF. The DNA for the CDR3 is TGTGCCGCCTCCATTTTGAACACTGAAGCTTTCTTT.

As to this clone: This sample includes further DNA sequences coding for the same CDR3. The chain carries TRBV7-2 and TRBJ1-1, with D perhaps TRBD1 (6 bases). This CDR3 is built from 15 residues. Germline V gene sequence: CDR1 SGHTA, CDR2 FQGNSA. The V end lost 1 base, the J end lost 0 bases, and 9 bases lay between the germline ends. The CDR3: CASSLGGLMNTEAFF. The CDR3, as DNA: TGTGCCAGCAGCTTAGGGGGGCTCATGAACACTGAAGCTTTCTTT. The full variable domain, with the rest looked up from reference TRBV7-2 and TRBJ1-1, is GAGVSQSPSNKVTEKGKDVELRCDPISGHTALYWYRQSLGQGLEFLIYFQGNSAPDKSGLPSDRFSAERTGGSVSTLTIQRTQQEDSAVYLCASSLGGLMNTEAFFGQGTRLTVV.

This sequence joins TRBV2 and TRBJ2-7; TRBD2 is a possible D gene (5 bases). CDR1 and CDR2 from the germline V gene are SNHLY and FYNNEI. This CDR3 spans 14 amino acids. The germline V and J ends were trimmed by 5 bases and 5 bases, with 16 bases remaining between them. Here the CDR3 reads CASSIKRSDHEQYF. DNA of the CDR3: TGTGCCAGCAGTATAAAGCGGTCGGACCACGAGCAGTACTTC.

The chain recombines TRBV12-5 with TRBJ1-2, with D perhaps TRBD1 (6 bases). CDR3 length equals 14 residues. The germline CDR1 and CDR2 sequences are LGHNT and FRNRAP. V lost 1 base and J 4 bases, leaving 10 bases between the germline ends. CDR3 residues: CASGLATGAYGYTF. In nucleotides, the CDR3 is TGTGCTAGTGGTTTGGCGACAGGAGCCTATGGCTACACCTTC.

The CDR3 spells CAILSRGVHPRTDTQYF. CDR3 DNA: TGTGCCATCCTCAGCAGGGGGGTCCACCCCCGCACAGATACGCAGTATTTT. The chain has TRBV5-5 and TRBJ2-3, with a tentative D call TRBD1 (7 bases). Trimming took 9 bases from V and 1 from J, leaving 24 bases between them. Germline values: CDR1 SGHKS, CDR2 YYEKEE (reference sequence). This CDR3 is built from 17 residues.

The V call is TRBV7-3, the J call TRBJ2-2, with TRBD2 identical over 7 bases. This CDR3 is 17 amino acids long. Germline V gives CDR1 SGHTA, CDR2 FQGTGA. V was clipped by 0 bases and J by 3 bases; unmatched bases: 7. CDR3: CASSLTGGTSHTGELFF. The CDR3, as DNA: TGTGCCAGCAGCTTAACGGGAGGGACTTCCCACACCGGGGAGCTGTTTTTT.

The chain uses TRBV7-7 and TRBJ2-1; 9 nucleotides align to TRBD2. The J segment lost 8 bases and the V segment lost 3 bases, leaving 11 bases of the junction unmatched. Germline CDR1 is SSHAT and CDR2 is FNYEAQ (reference sequence). The CDR3 has 16 residues. Here the CDR3 reads CASSFLLAGEGDEQFF. The CDR3 bases are TGTGCCAGCAGCTTCTTACTAGCGGGTGAGGGGGATGAGCAGTTCTTC.

The V call is TRBV7-9, the J call TRBJ1-2; a weak D match, TRBD1 (5 bases). Germline V CDR1 and CDR2: SEHNR, FQNEAQ (reference sequence). The CDR3 has 11 residues. The V end lost 6 bases, the J end lost 8 bases, and 10 bases lay between the germline ends. The CDR3 is CASREGSGYTF. The CDR3 DNA follows: TGTGCCAGCAGGGAGGGGTCCGGCTACACCTTC.

V and J are TRBV28 and TRBJ1-1; no reliable D call. The CDR3 spans 15 residues. Trimming pared 2 bases from V and 0 bases from J, leaving 10 bases between. Germline lookup yields CDR1 MDHEN and CDR2 SYDVKM. Here the CDR3 DNA reads TGTGCCAGCAGTTTAGTTTTTCAGGTGAACACTGAAGCTTTCTTT. Amino acids: CASSLVFQVNTEAFF. Full variable domain (rest looked up from reference TRBV28 and TRBJ1-1): DVKVTQSSRYLVKRTGEKVFLECVQDMDHENMFWYRQDPGLGLRLIYFSYDVKMKEKGDIPEGYSVSREKKERFSLILESASTNQTSMYLCASSLVFQVNTEAFFGQGTRLTVV.

V usage is TRBV6-4 and J usage is TRBJ1-2, with TRBD1 matching 7 bases. The germline CDR1 and CDR2 sequences are MRHNA and SNTAGT. There are 15 residues in the CDR3. The junction had 9 bases not matched to a gene; V was cut back by 4 bases and J by 4 bases. CDR3 nucleotides: TGTGCCAGCAGTGCCCAGGGGGGGGGCTTCTATGGCTACACCTTC. As protein: CASSAQGGGFYGYTF.

The chain carries TRBV9 and TRBJ2-2, with 12 bases aligning to TRBD2. Per germline, CDR1 SGDLS and CDR2 YYNGEE. This CDR3 contains 15 residues. V was clipped by 3 bases and J by 7 bases; unmatched bases: 4. Written as DNA, the CDR3 is TGTGCCAGCAGCGCTAGCGGGAGGGTAATCGGGGAGCTGTTTTTT. Residues: CASSASGRVIGELFF.

The DNA of the CDR3 is TGTGCCAGCAGTTACTCCGGGACTAGCGGGAGGAATGAGCAGTTCTTC. Translating it yields CASSYSGTSGRNEQFF. The gene calls are TRBV6-6 and TRBJ2-1; 15 nucleotides agree with TRBD2. Germline V CDR1 and CDR2: MNHNY, SVGAGI (reference sequence). Unmatched junction bases numbered 1, after V lost 0 bases and J lost 7 bases. This CDR3 has 16 residues.

This clone is a singleton in its sample. The gene calls are TRBV5-4 and TRBJ2-1; D is unclear. The CDR3 covers 13 residues. Per germline, CDR1 SGHNT and CDR2 YYREEE (reference sequence). Trimming took 3 bases from V and 8 from J, leaving 12 bases between them. This CDR3 is CASSSRHLDEQFF. As DNA, the CDR3 is TGTGCCAGCAGCTCGCGCCATTTGGATGAGCAGTTCTTC.

The chain has TRBV6-1 and TRBJ1-2; 9 nucleotides match TRBD1. The V segment lost 5 bases and the J segment 7 bases; nucleotides outside the gene matches: 8. This CDR3 region has 14 residues. Germline CDR1 MNHNS, CDR2 SASEGT. The CDR3 nucleotides read TGTGCCAGCAGTTTAACAGGGGGCATAGTTGGCTACACCTTC. Translating gives CASSLTGGIVGYTF.